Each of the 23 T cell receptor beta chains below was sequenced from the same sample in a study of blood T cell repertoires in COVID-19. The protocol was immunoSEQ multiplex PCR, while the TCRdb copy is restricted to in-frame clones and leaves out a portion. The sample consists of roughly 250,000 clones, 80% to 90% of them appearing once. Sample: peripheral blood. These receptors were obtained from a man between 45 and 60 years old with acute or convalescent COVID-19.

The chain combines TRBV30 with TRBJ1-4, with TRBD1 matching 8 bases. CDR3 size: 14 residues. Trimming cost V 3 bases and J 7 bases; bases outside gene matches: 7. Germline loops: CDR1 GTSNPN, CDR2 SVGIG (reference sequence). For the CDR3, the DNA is TGTGCCTGGAGGGGGACAGGCCAACTTGAAAAACTGTTTTTT. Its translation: CAWRGTGQLEKLFF.

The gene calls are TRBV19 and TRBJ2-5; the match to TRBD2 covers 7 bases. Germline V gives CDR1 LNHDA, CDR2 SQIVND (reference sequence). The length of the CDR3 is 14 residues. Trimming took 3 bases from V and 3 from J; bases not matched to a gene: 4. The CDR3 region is CASSMLAGEETQYF. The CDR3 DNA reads TGTGCCAGTAGTATGCTCGCGGGAGAAGAGACCCAGTACTTC.

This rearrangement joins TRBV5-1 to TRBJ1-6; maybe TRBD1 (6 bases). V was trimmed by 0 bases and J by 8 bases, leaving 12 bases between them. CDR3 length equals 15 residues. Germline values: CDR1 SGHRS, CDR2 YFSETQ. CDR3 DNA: TGCGCCAGCAGCTTGGTTGGGGGCGGTTATTCACCCCTCCACTTT. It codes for CASSLVGGGYSPLHF.

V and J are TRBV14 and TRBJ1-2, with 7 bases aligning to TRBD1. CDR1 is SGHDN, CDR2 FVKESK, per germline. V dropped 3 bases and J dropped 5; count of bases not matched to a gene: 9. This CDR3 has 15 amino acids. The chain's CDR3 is CASSQGPGQLYGYTF. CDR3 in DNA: TGTGCCAGCAGCCAGGGACCGGGACAGCTTTATGGCTACACCTTC. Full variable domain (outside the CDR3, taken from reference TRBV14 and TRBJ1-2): EAGVTQFPSHSVIEKGQTVTLRCDPISGHDNLYWYRRVMGKEIKFLLHFVKESKQDESGMPNNRFLAERTGGTYSTLKVQPAELEDSGVYFCASSQGPGQLYGYTFGSGTRLTVV.

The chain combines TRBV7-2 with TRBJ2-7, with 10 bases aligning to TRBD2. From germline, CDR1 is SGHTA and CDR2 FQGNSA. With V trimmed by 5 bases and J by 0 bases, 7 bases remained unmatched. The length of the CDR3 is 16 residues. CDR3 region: CASSPRAGGSSYEQYF. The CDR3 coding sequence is TGTGCCAGCAGCCCCAGAGCGGGAGGGAGCTCCTACGAGCAGTACTTC.

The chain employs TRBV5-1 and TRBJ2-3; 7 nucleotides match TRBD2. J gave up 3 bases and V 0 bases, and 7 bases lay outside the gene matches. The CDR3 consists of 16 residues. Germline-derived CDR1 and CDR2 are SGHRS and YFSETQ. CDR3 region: CASSLGSGIWTDTQYF. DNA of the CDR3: TGCGCCAGCAGCTTGGGAAGCGGGATTTGGACAGATACGCAGTATTTT.

Here the CDR3 DNA reads TGTGCCTGGAGCTACAGGGGGCGCGGGACTGAAGCTTTCTTT. This sequence encodes CAWSYRGRGTEAFF. The J gene is TRBJ1-1, the V gene TRBV30, with 9 bases matching TRBD1. Per germline, CDR1 GTSNPN and CDR2 SVGIG (reference sequence). The V and J ends lost 3 bases and 5 bases, in that order; junction bases with no gene match: 7. CDR3 size: 14 residues.

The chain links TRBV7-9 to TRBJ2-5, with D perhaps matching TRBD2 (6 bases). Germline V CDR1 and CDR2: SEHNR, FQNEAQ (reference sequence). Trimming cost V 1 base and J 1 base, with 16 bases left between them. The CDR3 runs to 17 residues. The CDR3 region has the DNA TGTGCCAGCAGCTTAGGAGGATTAGCGGTAGCCCAAGAGACCCAGTACTTC. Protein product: CASSLGGLAVAQETQYF. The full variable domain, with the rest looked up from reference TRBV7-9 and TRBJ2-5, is DTGVSQNPRHKITKRGQNVTFRCDPISEHNRLYWYRQTLGQGPEFLTYFQNEAQLEKSRLLSDRFSAERPKGSFSTLEIQRTEQGDSAMYLCASSLGGLAVAQETQYFGPGTRLLVL.

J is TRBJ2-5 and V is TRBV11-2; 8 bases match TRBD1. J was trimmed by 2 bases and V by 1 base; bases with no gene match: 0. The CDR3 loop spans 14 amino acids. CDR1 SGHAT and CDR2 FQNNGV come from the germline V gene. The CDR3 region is CASSLGQGQETQYF. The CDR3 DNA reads TGTGCCAGCAGCTTAGGACAGGGGCAAGAGACCCAGTACTTC.

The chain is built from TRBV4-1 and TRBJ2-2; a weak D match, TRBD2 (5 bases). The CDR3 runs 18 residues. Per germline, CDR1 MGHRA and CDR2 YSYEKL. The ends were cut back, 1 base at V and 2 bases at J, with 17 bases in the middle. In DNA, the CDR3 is TGCGCCAGCAGCCAAGGAGACTACGCGGTCGAAAACACCGGGGAGCTGTTTTTT. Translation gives CASSQGDYAVENTGELFF.

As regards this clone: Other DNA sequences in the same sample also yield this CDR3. This chain's CDR3 is CSGLAGYEQYF. For the CDR3, the DNA is TGCAGCGGCCTAGCGGGGTACGAGCAGTACTTC. This chain uses TRBV20-1 with TRBJ2-7, with 9 bases identical to TRBD2. Germline V gene sequence: CDR1 DFQATT, CDR2 SNEGSKA (reference sequence). The CDR3 sequence is 11 residues long.

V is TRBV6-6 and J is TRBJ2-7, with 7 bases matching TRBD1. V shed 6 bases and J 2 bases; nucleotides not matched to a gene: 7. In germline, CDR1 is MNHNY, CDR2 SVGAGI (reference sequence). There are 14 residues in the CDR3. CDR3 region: CASSQDRVPYEQYF. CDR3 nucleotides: TGTGCCAGCAGCCAAGACAGGGTCCCCTACGAGCAGTACTTC.

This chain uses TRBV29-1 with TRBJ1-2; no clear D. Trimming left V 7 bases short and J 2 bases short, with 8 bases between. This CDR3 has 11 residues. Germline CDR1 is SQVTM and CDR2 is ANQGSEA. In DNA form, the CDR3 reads TGCAGCGGGAGGAGCAACTATGGCTACACCTTC. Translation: CSGRSNYGYTF.

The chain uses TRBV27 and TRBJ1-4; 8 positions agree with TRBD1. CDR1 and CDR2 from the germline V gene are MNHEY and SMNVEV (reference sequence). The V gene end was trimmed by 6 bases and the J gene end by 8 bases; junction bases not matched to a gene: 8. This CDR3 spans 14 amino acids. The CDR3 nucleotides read TGTGCCAGCAGGCTGACAGGGGTGGGGGAAAAACTGTTTTTT. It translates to CASRLTGVGEKLFF. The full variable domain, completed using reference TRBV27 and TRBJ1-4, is EAQVTQNPRYLITVTGKKLTVTCSQNMNHEYMSWYRQDPGLGLRQIYYSMNVEVTDKGDVPEGYKVSRKEKRNFPLILESPSPNQTSLYFCASRLTGVGEKLFFGSGTQLSVL.

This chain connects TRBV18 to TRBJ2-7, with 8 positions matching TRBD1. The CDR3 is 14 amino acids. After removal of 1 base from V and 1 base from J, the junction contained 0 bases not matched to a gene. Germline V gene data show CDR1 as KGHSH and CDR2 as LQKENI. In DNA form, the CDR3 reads TGTGCCAGCTCACCACGGGACAGGTCCTACGAGCAGTACTTC. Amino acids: CASSPRDRSYEQYF.

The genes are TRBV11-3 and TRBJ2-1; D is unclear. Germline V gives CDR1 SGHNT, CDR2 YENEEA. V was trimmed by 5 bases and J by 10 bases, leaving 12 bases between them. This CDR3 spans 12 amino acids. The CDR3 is CASSPALAEQFF. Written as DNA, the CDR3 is TGTGCCAGCAGCCCTGCTTTAGCCGAGCAGTTCTTC.

CDR3 in DNA: TGTGCCAGCAGCTACGCCTTAGTCTCTGGAAACACCATATATTTT. As protein: CASSYALVSGNTIYF. The rearrangement uses TRBV5-6 and TRBJ1-3; D remains ambiguous. CDR1 is SGHDT and CDR2 is YYEEEE in the germline V gene. V was trimmed by 3 bases and J by 0 bases, leaving 10 bases between them. This CDR3 has 15 residues.

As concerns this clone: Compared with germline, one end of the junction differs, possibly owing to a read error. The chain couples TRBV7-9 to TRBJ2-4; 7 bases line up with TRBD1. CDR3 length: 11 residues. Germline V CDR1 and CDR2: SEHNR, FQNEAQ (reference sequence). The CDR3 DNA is TGTGCCAGCAGCTTCGGACAGGCCTGGGACTTC. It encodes CASSFGQAWDF.

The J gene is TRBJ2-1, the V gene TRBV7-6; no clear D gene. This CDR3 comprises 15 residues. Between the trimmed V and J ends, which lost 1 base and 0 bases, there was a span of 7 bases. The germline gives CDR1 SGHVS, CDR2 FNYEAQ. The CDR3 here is CASSLVSGSYNEQFF. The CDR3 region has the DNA TGTGCCAGCAGCTTAGTGTCAGGCTCCTACAATGAGCAGTTCTTC.

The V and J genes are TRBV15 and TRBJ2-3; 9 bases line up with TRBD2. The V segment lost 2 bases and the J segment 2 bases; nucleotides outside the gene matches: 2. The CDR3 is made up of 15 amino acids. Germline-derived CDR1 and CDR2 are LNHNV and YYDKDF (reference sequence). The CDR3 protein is CATSRLAGSTDTQYF. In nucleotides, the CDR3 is TGTGCCACCAGCAGACTAGCGGGGTCCACAGATACGCAGTATTTT.

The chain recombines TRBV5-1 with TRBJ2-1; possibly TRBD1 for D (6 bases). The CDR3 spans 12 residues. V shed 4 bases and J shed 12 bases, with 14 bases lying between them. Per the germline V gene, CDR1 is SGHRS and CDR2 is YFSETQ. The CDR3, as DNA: TGCGCCAGCAGCACCGACAGGCAGACGCAGTTCTTC. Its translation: CASSTDRQTQFF.

This CDR3 is CASSLVDRLAGVYNEQFF. CDR3 sequence (DNA): TGTGCCAGCAGCTTAGTGGACCGGCTAGCGGGAGTCTACAATGAGCAGTTCTTC. The chain joins TRBV7-8 to TRBJ2-1; 10 bases agree with TRBD2. V trimming: 1 base; J trimming: 3 bases; junction bases outside the gene matches: 9. From germline, CDR1 is SGHVS and CDR2 FQNEAQ. This CDR3 region has 18 residues.

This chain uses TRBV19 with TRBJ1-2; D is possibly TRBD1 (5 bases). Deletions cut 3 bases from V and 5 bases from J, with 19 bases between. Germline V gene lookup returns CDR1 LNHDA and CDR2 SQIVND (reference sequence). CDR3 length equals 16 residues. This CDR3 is CASSINPGGTGYGYTF. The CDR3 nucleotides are TGTGCCAGTAGTATTAACCCGGGAGGCACAGGATATGGCTACACCTTC.